This T cell receptor (beta chain) came from a study of response to subunit inactivated influenza vaccine. TCRdb reprocessed the RT-PCR reads with MiXCR, giving one entry per CDR3 protein. The repertoire holds hundreds of thousands of distinct CDR3 sequences, 7.6% seen once, with approximately 12% in the top ten. V was clipped by 4 bases and J by 3 bases, with 14 bases between them. The CDR3 loop spans 14 amino acids. Germline V gives CDR1 SGHRS, CDR2 YFSETQ. Study-level points and caveats: The authors suggested that few new T cells are recruited per seasonal influenza vaccination.

Points on this clonotype: The antigen is undetermined.

The genes are TRBV5-1 and TRBJ2-7; D is tentatively TRBD1 or TRBD2 (6 bases each). The starting material was PBMCs from blood, obtained about 24 months after vaccination. The origin of this receptor is a man aged 50 to 69 who received an inactivated influenza vaccine. The CDR3 DNA sequence: TGCGCCAGCAGCCGCGGGACATCCGACTACGAGCAGTACTTC. Translation: CASSRGTSDYEQYF.